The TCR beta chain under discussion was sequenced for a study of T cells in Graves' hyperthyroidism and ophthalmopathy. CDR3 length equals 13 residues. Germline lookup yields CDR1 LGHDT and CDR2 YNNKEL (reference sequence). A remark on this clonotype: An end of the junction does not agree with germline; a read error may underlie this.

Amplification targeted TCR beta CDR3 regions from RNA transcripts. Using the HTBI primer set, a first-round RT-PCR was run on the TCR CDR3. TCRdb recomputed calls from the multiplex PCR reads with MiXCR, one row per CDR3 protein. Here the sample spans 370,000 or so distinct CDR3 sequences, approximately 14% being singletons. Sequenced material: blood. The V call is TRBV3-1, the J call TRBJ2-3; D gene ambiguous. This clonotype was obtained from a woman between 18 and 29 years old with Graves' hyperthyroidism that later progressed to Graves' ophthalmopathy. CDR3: CASSPRDADTQCF. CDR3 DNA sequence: TGTGCCAGCAGCCCGAGAGATGCAGATACGCAGTGTTTT.